The clone carrying this T cell receptor beta chain was recorded a few times. What it binds is not known. Everyone who donated was a healthy Caucasian. MiXCR was run by TCRdb on the 5' RACE reads, yielding one entry per CDR3 protein. The table shows around 480,000 distinct CDR3 sequences, with 14% occurring only once. The sample is drawn from a study of identical twins. Study-level results: Out-of-frame TCR alpha sharing observed in monozygotic twins exceeded model estimates.

This CDR3 is built from 15 residues. CDR1 MGHDK and CDR2 SYGVNS come from the germline V gene. Trimming cost V 6 bases and J 2 bases, with 14 bases left between them. The same data also went into a second study, on yellow fever vaccine responses in identical twins. That study reports: Twins' vaccine T cell responses reportedly seemed partly convergent and partly personalized.

The rearrangement links TRBV25-1 to TRBJ1-5; possibly TRBD1 for D (6 bases). Sequenced: CD4+ T cells sorted from blood. This receptor was identified in a woman between 18 and 29 years old in good health. The CDR3 loop reads CASRETGPGNQPQHF. For the CDR3, the DNA is TGTGCCAGCAGAGAAACAGGGCCGGGCAATCAGCCCCAGCATTTT.